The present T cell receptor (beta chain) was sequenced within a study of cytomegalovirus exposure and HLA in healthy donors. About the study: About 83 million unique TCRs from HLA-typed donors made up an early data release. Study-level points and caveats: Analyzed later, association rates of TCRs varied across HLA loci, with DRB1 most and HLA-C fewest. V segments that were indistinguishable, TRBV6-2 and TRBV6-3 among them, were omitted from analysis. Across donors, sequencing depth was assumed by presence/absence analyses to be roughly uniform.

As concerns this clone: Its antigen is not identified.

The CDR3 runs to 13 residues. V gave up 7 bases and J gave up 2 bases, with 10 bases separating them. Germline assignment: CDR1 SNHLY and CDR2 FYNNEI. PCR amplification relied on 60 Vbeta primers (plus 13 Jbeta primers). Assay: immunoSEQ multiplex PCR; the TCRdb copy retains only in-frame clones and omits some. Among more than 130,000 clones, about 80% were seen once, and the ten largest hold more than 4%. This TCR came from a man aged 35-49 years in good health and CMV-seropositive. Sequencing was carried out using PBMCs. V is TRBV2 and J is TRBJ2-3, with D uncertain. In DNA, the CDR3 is TGTGCCAGCAAGACATTTGCCACAGATACGCAGTATTTT. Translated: CASKTFATDTQYF.